This entry concerns a single TCR beta chain. Its antigen is not known. The source of the sample is a study of graft-versus-host responses after intestinal transplantation. Study at large: Those transplanted obtained multivisceral, liver-intestinal, or isolated intestinal grafts. Anti-thymocyte globulin served as induction for all recipients, who then took tacrolimus and steroids for two to three years. General study results and limits: Early post-transplant HvG declines showed an association with peak circulating GvH clone levels. The recipient marrow held GvH clones, and some of them showed up first in ileum or blood.

The protocol was immunoSEQ multiplex PCR, while the TCRdb copy is restricted to in-frame clones and leaves out a portion. The sample records about 64,000 clones, just under 95% being singletons. Sample: bone marrow, taken less than 750 days after intestinal transplantation. This receptor was obtained from a human patient who received an intestinal transplant, so some T cells may come from the graft donor.

For the CDR3, the DNA is TGCGCCAGCAGCTTGGCGATGAGTGAGGGAAGAAAAGGAAGCAATCAGCCCCAGCATTTT. Translation gives CASSLAMSEGRKGSNQPQHF. The V call is TRBV5-1, the J call TRBJ1-5; no reliable D call. This CDR3 comprises 20 residues. Germline-derived CDR1 and CDR2 are SGHRS and YFSETQ. V lost 0 bases and J 1 base, leaving 23 bases between the germline ends.